The rows below give T cell receptor beta chains drawn from one sample of a study of blood T cell repertoires in COVID-19. Libraries were prepared by immunoSEQ multiplex PCR; TCRdb keeps only in-frame clonotypes and omits some of them. The sample yields some 140,000 clones, about four fifths seen once. Sequencing input: peripheral blood. The receptors come from a man older than 75 with acute or convalescent COVID-19. Each CDR3 is given with its conserved first and last residue. D genes are given only for firm matches. The size of a clone is reported for some rows only, either as once, few or many, or as a class for expanded clones.

v_gene	abundance	j_gene	d_gene	CDR3nt	CDR3aa
TRBV19	few	TRBJ1-4	.	TGTGCCAGTAGCTTCGACAGCCATAATGAAAAACTGTTTTTT	CASSFDSHNEKLFF
TRBV11-2	.	TRBJ1-1	.	TGTGCCAGCACGTTAGGACTCTCGAACACTGAAGCTTTCTTT	CASTLGLSNTEAFF
TRBV6-6	.	TRBJ2-6	TRBD1	TGTGCCATCAAGCTACAGGGGAGCTCTGGGGCCAACGTCCTGACTTTC	CAIKLQGSSGANVLTF
TRBV7-9	.	TRBJ2-3	.	TGTGCCAGCAGCTTAGCTAAATCAGGGGTTACCACAGATACGCAGTATTTT	CASSLAKSGVTTDTQYF
TRBV24-1	.	TRBJ2-5	TRBD2	TGTGCCACCAGTGAATATCCGAGGGGCGGGGGTGCGGAGACCCAGTACTTC	CATSEYPRGGGAETQYF
TRBV5-1	.	TRBJ1-1	.	TGCGCCAGCAGCTTGCAGGGGTCTAGCACTGAAGCTTTCTTT	CASSLQGSSTEAFF
TRBV7-8	.	TRBJ2-7	.	TGTGCCAGCAGACTAGGGGGTTCCTACGAGCAGTACTTC	CASRLGGSYEQYF
TRBV18	once	TRBJ2-1	.	TGTGCCAGCTCACCACTCCAGGGAAGGGTCAGCAATGAGCAGTTCTTC	CASSPLQGRVSNEQFF
TRBV7-9	.	TRBJ2-5	TRBD1	TGTGCCAGCAGCTTAGCCGGGACAGGATATTCCCAGTACTTC	CASSLAGTGYSQYF
TRBV7-2	.	TRBJ1-1	.	TGTGCCAGCAGCTTAAGCCTCGGGAGGGGGGACACTGAAGCTTTCTTT	CASSLSLGRGDTEAFF
TRBV5-1	.	TRBJ1-5	TRBD1	TGCGCCAGCAGCTTGGGGACAGGGGGCGGTCAGCCCCAGCATTTT	CASSLGTGGGQPQHF
TRBV24-1	.	TRBJ2-1	.	TGTGCCACCAGTGAACACGTTGCAGGGTCCTACAATGAGCAGTTCTTC	CATSEHVAGSYNEQFF
TRBV9	.	TRBJ2-7	.	TGTGCCAGCAGCGTAGAGGGCTCGGGAGAGCAGTACTTC	CASSVEGSGEQYF
TRBV7-6	once	TRBJ1-1	TRBD1	TGTGCCAGCAGCTTTACGACAGGGGTCACTGAAGCTTTCTTT	CASSFTTGVTEAFF
TRBV28	.	TRBJ2-7	.	TGTGCCAGCAGTTTACGGGGGGCGAGGGAGCAGTACTTC	CASSLRGAREQYF
TRBV28	.	TRBJ1-5	.	TGTGCCAGCAGACAATCCAGGGTAAAAAATCAGCCCCAGCATTTT	CASRQSRVKNQPQHF
TRBV18	.	TRBJ1-6	.	TGTGCCAGCTCACCACGAAGGGGTGAGGAGTCACCCCTCCACTTT	CASSPRRGEESPLHF
TRBV14	once	TRBJ2-7	TRBD2	TGTGCCAGCAGCCAAAGGAACGGGGGGTCCTACGAGCAGTACTTC	CASSQRNGGSYEQYF
TRBV6-6	few	TRBJ1-2	.	TGTGCCAGCAGTTACACAGGAGCTAACTATGGCTACACCTTC	CASSYTGANYGYTF
TRBV4-1	.	TRBJ2-7	.	TGCGCCAGCAGCCACCTTAGGCAGGGTCCCGAGCAGTACTTC	CASSHLRQGPEQYF
TRBV7-2	once	TRBJ2-7	.	TGTGCCAGCAGCCTCCTGGCAGGCGAGCAGTACTTC	CASSLLAGEQYF
TRBV7-9	few	TRBJ2-7	.	TGTGCCAGCAGCTTATGGGACTCTCCCTACGAGCAGTACTTC	CASSLWDSPYEQYF
TRBV27	.	TRBJ1-5	TRBD1	TGTGCCAGCAGTTTAGGGACAGGGTTTCCCTTAAGCAATCAGCCCCAGCATTTT	CASSLGTGFPLSNQPQHF
TRBV9	.	TRBJ2-2	.	TGTGCCAGCAGTAGAGCACTACGGAACACCGGGGAGCTGTTTTTT	CASSRALRNTGELFF
TRBV6-6	.	TRBJ2-1	TRBD2	TGTGCCAGCGGGGTGAGCGGGGGGGCTCTTGAGCAGTTCTTC	CASGVSGGALEQFF
TRBV12-3/TRBV12-4	.	TRBJ2-7	.	TGTGCCAGCAGTTTCGGGGGAGTTTACGAGCAGTACTTC	CASSFGGVYEQYF
TRBV6-5	.	TRBJ1-2	TRBD1	TGTGCCAGCAGTCGACAGGGTACCCCAAACTATGGCTACACCTTC	CASSRQGTPNYGYTF
TRBV5-1	once	TRBJ1-6	.	TGCGCCAGCCGACAGGAGGTAAATTCACCCCTCCACTTT	CASRQEVNSPLHF
TRBV21-1	.	TRBJ2-5	.	TGTGCCAGCAGCAAACAGGGGTACCAAGAGACCCAGTACTTC	CASSKQGYQETQYF
TRBV9	once	TRBJ1-4	TRBD1	TGTGCCAGCACCACAGGGGATAATGAAAAACTGTTTTTT	CASTTGDNEKLFF
TRBV7-3	.	TRBJ1-2	.	TGTGCCAGCAGCCTAAAGGCCCAGGATTTCGGCTACACCTTC	CASSLKAQDFGYTF
TRBV5-6	.	TRBJ2-1	.	TGTGCCAGCGGCTACGGGAGCTCCTACAATGAGCAGTTCTTC	CASGYGSSYNEQFF
TRBV7-2	few	TRBJ2-1	.	TGTGCCAGCAGCTTAGCCAGGAACTCCTACAATGAGCAGTTCTTC	CASSLARNSYNEQFF
TRBV6-5	.	TRBJ2-1	TRBD1	TGTGCCAGCAGTAGGGACAGCAATGAGCAGTTCTTC	CASSRDSNEQFF
TRBV20-1	.	TRBJ1-5	.	TGCAGTGCTAGTCAGGACAGCCAACGGCCCCAGCATTTT	CSASQDSQRPQHF
TRBV10-3	few	TRBJ2-3	TRBD1	TGTGCCATCAGTGAAGTCGAAGGGACAGAAACAGATACGCAGTATTTT	CAISEVEGTETDTQYF